These T cell receptor beta chains were read from a single sample in a study of regulatory T cells in long-lasting Graves disease. TCRdb ran MiXCR on the multiplex PCR reads and lists one entry per CDR3 protein. The sample lists some 250,000 distinct CDR3 sequences; roughly 21% were seen once. The source material was peripheral blood mononuclear cells (PBMCs), sampled at new diagnosis, from a patient treated with antithyroid drugs. The receptors originated from a female donor with Graves disease. Each CDR3 is given with its conserved first and last residue. A D gene is named only where the DNA matches it firmly. A row's size may be missing; if present it is once, few, many or a size class.

V: TRBV18; D: TRBD2; length: 14; J: TRBJ2-1; size: many; CDR3: CASSPASGSNEQFF; DNA: TGTGCCAGCTCACCGGCTAGCGGGAGCAATGAGCAGTTCTTC
V: TRBV5-1; D: NA; length: 16; J: TRBJ2-2; size: many; CDR3: CASSPTADPLTGELFF; DNA: TGTGCCAGCAGCCCGACGGCAGACCCCCTAACCGGGGAGCTGTTTTTT
V: TRBV13; D: TRBD1; length: 17; J: TRBJ1-6; size: many; CDR3: CASSSLGSGTGDSPLHF; DNA: TGTGCCAGCAGCTCACTAGGCTCGGGGACAGGGGATTCACCCCTCCACTTT
V: TRBV7-2; D: TRBD1; length: 14; J: TRBJ2-7; size: many; CDR3: CASSLGRGRDEQYF; DNA: TGTGCCAGCAGCTTAGGCAGGGGGCGAGACGAGCAGTACTTC
V: TRBV7-2; D: NA; length: 13; J: TRBJ2-1; size: NA; CDR3: CASSSTSGTHQFF; DNA: TGTGCCAGCAGCTCAACCTCCGGGACCCATCAGTTCTTC
V: TRBV18; D: TRBD1; length: 14; J: TRBJ2-4; size: NA; CDR3: CASSPRGLENIQYF; DNA: TGTGCCAGCTCACCTAGGGGGCTCGAAAACATTCAGTACTTC
V: TRBV7-2; D: NA; length: 15; J: TRBJ2-1; size: many; CDR3: CASSLVAGAINEQFF; DNA: TGTGCCAGCAGCTTAGTAGCCGGAGCCATCAATGAGCAGTTCTTC
V: TRBV7-2; D: TRBD1; length: 14; J: TRBJ1-5; size: many; CDR3: CASSFQQGNQPQHF; DNA: TGTGCCAGCAGTTTTCAACAGGGGAATCAGCCCCAGCATTTT
V: TRBV11-1; D: NA; length: 17; J: TRBJ2-5; size: many; CDR3: CASSPRPGLGNQETQYF; DNA: TGTGCCAGCAGCCCCCGCCCGGGGCTGGGGAACCAAGAGACCCAGTACTTC
V: TRBV24-1; D: TRBD1; length: 17; J: TRBJ2-3; size: many; CDR3: CATSDFEGGQDTDTQYF; DNA: TGTGCCACCAGTGATTTCGAAGGAGGACAGGACACAGATACGCAGTATTTT
V: TRBV6-5; D: NA; length: 12; J: TRBJ1-2; size: many; CDR3: CASSYWDRGYTF; DNA: TGTGCCAGCAGTTACTGGGACCGCGGCTACACCTTC
V: TRBV4-1; D: NA; length: 12; J: TRBJ1-1; size: NA; CDR3: CASSQDRERVFF; DNA: TGCGCCAGCAGCCAAGACAGGGAGAGAGTTTTCTTT
V: TRBV25-1; D: TRBD2; length: 14; J: TRBJ2-4; size: NA; CDR3: CASSEYGEGLSVYF; DNA: TGTGCCAGCAGTGAATACGGGGAGGGGCTTTCGGTATACTTC
V: TRBV2; D: NA; length: 15; J: TRBJ1-2; size: many; CDR3: CASNNRGGLYYGYTF; DNA: TGTGCCAGTAACAACCGGGGGGGCCTCTACTATGGCTACACCTTC
V: TRBV30; D: TRBD2; length: 16; J: TRBJ2-7; size: NA; CDR3: CAWSATVAGDSYEQYF; DNA: TGTGCCTGGAGTGCCACAGTAGCGGGAGACTCCTACGAGCAGTACTTC
V: TRBV7-9; D: NA; length: 11; J: TRBJ2-5; size: NA; CDR3: CASSSRLTQYF; DNA: TGTGCCAGCAGCTCTCGACTAACCCAGTACTTC
V: TRBV2; D: NA; length: 12; J: TRBJ1-2; size: NA; CDR3: CASTRTIYGYTF; DNA: TGTGCCAGCACCCGGACAATTTATGGCTACACCTTC
V: TRBV6-1; D: NA; length: 11; J: TRBJ2-5; size: many; CDR3: CASIYRETQYF; DNA: TGTGCCAGCATCTATCGGGAGACCCAGTACTTC
V: TRBV2; D: NA; length: 14; J: TRBJ1-5; size: many; CDR3: CASKRGGGNQPQHF; DNA: TGTGCCAGCAAGCGCGGCGGGGGCAATCAGCCCCAGCATTTT
V: TRBV28; D: NA; length: 13; J: TRBJ1-4; size: NA; CDR3: CASLGGSNEKLFF; DNA: TGTGCCAGCTTGGGCGGTTCTAATGAAAAACTGTTTTTT
V: TRBV2; D: NA; length: 10; J: TRBJ1-6; size: many; CDR3: CASRGGPLHF; DNA: TGTGCCAGCAGAGGGGGACCCCTCCACTTT
V: TRBV7-3; D: TRBD1; length: 14; J: TRBJ2-3; size: many; CDR3: CASSSGQGPDTQYF; DNA: TGTGCCAGCAGCTCCGGACAGGGTCCGGATACGCAGTATTTT
V: TRBV6-1; D: TRBD1; length: 14; J: TRBJ1-2; size: few; CDR3: CASLRGQGEYGYTF; DNA: TGTGCCAGCCTAAGAGGACAGGGGGAGTATGGCTACACCTTC
V: TRBV20-1; D: NA; length: 14; J: TRBJ2-2; size: NA; CDR3: CSASSVGYTGELFF; DNA: TGCAGTGCTAGTTCGGTGGGGTACACCGGGGAGCTGTTTTTT
V: TRBV29-1; D: NA; length: 12; J: TRBJ1-2; size: many; CDR3: CSVEDHSYGYTF; DNA: TGCAGCGTTGAAGATCACAGCTATGGCTACACCTTC
V: TRBV20-1; D: NA; length: 14; J: TRBJ2-7; size: many; CDR3: CSALPGRGSYEQYF; DNA: TGCAGTGCTCTTCCGGGACGAGGATCCTACGAGCAGTACTTC
V: TRBV4-3; D: NA; length: 16; J: TRBJ1-1; size: many; CDR3: CASSHRTGGVNTEAFF; DNA: TGCGCCAGCAGCCATCGGACGGGAGGGGTGAACACTGAAGCTTTCTTT